Shown below are 10 T cell receptor beta chains from a single sample sequenced in a study of T cells in localized non-small cell lung cancer. The method was immunoSEQ multiplex PCR; TCRdb's version includes in-frame clones alone and lacks a portion of them. The data contain roughly 26,000 clones, approximately 90% of them singletons. The sequences come from peripheral blood, collected before any cancer treatment. These receptors were taken from a female donor of 60 years or more with stage II squamous cell lung carcinoma.

The rearrangement uses TRBV30 and TRBJ2-1; no clear D gene. The CDR3 totals 13 residues. Looked up from germline, CDR1 is GTSNPN and CDR2 is SVGIG (reference sequence). The V and J ends lost 5 bases and 6 bases respectively, with 14 bases between them. CDR3 nucleotide sequence: TGTGCCTGGGTTAAGACGGCTGGCAATGAGCAGTTCTTC. This translates into CAWVKTAGNEQFF.

V gene TRBV18 combines with J gene TRBJ2-2, with 11 bases aligning to TRBD2. The CDR3 totals 16 residues. Germline V CDR1 and CDR2: KGHSH, LQKENI. V gave up 2 bases and J gave up 5 bases; unmatched junction bases: 4. CDR3 sequence reads: CASSPSGTSGTGELFF. DNA of the CDR3: TGTGCCAGCTCACCAAGCGGGACTAGCGGAACCGGGGAGCTGTTTTTT.

The J gene is TRBJ1-2, the V gene TRBV28; D gene unclear. The ends were cut back, 4 bases at V and 5 bases at J, with 8 bases in the middle. Germline V gene lookup returns CDR1 MDHEN and CDR2 SYDVKM. CDR3 length: 12 amino acids. The DNA for the CDR3 is TGTGCCAGCAGTTCCCAGGTTTATGGCTACACCTTC. It yields the protein CASSSQVYGYTF.

This chain joins TRBV29-1 and TRBJ1-2, with no clear D. The V gene lost 4 bases and the J gene lost 5 bases, with 14 bases spanning the gap. The CDR3 consists of 13 residues. Looked up from germline, CDR1 is SQVTM and CDR2 is ANQGSEA. The CDR3 loop is CSVGKDQSYGYTF. CDR3 nucleotide sequence: TGCAGCGTTGGAAAGGACCAATCTTATGGCTACACCTTC.

This sequence joins TRBV27 and TRBJ2-2; 10 nucleotides match TRBD1. J was trimmed by 9 bases and V by 3 bases; bases with no gene match: 10. The CDR3 runs to 16 residues. Germline values: CDR1 MNHEY, CDR2 SMNVEV (reference sequence). The CDR3 here is CASSFTPGQGYRELFF. CDR3 in DNA: TGTGCCAGCAGTTTCACTCCGGGACAGGGGTATAGGGAGCTGTTTTTT.

The chain links TRBV6-1 to TRBJ1-1, with 8 positions matching TRBD1. The CDR3 consists of 15 residues. Germline trimming cut 10 bases from V and 1 base from J; bases unmatched to any gene: 11. The germline V gene encodes CDR1 MNHNS and CDR2 SASEGT. DNA of the CDR3: TGTGCCACCCTACCGGGACAGGACACGAACACTGAAGCTTTCTTT. It is translated as CATLPGQDTNTEAFF.

This sequence joins TRBV10-3 and TRBJ1-4, with D uncertain. V was cut by 10 bases and J by 6 bases, with 12 bases left in between. This CDR3 has 12 residues. The V gene's germline CDR1 is ENHRY and CDR2 SYGVKD. CDR3 coding DNA: TGTGCCACCGAGGACCAGGATGAAAAACTGTTTTTT. It specifies CATEDQDEKLFF.

There are a few counts of this clone. The V and J genes are TRBV7-2 and TRBJ1-5; D is unclear. The length of the CDR3 is 15 residues. V was trimmed by 2 bases and J by 4 bases, leaving 12 bases between them. The germline gives CDR1 SGHTA, CDR2 FQGNSA. DNA of the CDR3: TGTGCCAGCAGCTTAAAAGGGATGGGAAATCAGCCCCAGCATTTT. Its protein is CASSLKGMGNQPQHF.

V usage is TRBV2 and J usage is TRBJ2-7; D perhaps matches TRBD2 (6 bases). The germline CDR1 and CDR2 sequences are SNHLY and FYNNEI. Deletions cut 5 bases from V and 5 bases from J, with 16 bases between. The CDR3 runs 14 residues. CDR3 protein: CASSMDGGDNEQYF. CDR3 DNA: TGTGCCAGCAGTATGGACGGGGGTGACAACGAGCAGTACTTC.

This clone has just a few counts. The V and J genes are TRBV18 and TRBJ2-3; unclear D gene. This CDR3 comprises 16 residues. Trimming took 3 bases from V and 0 from J, leaving 13 bases between them. From germline, CDR1 is KGHSH and CDR2 LQKENI. As DNA, the CDR3 is TGTGCCAGCTCACCGGGGTTTACGACTAGCACAGATACGCAGTATTTT. Translated: CASSPGFTTSTDTQYF.